Listed here are 3 T cell receptor beta chains from one sample, sequenced in a study of sequential checkpoint blockade in melanoma. Clones were read by immunoSEQ multiplex PCR, and TCRdb kept only the in-frame ones, dropping some. Of about 8,000 clones listed, around three fifths are singletons. The treatment: randomized to nivolumab then ipilimumab (arm A) or the reverse (arm B). Here the sequenced sample was CD8+ T cells sorted from blood (inferred from file names), taken from a patient given nivolumab and ipilimumab in sequence. These receptors came from a human donor with melanoma.

This clone showed up just a few times. The V gene is TRBV6-4, the J gene TRBJ1-6; D unclear. The CDR3 is 14 residues long. V was shortened by 5 bases and J by 7 bases, with 12 bases between the two germline ends. The germline V gene encodes CDR1 MRHNA and CDR2 SNTAGT. CDR3 protein: CASSSGGENSPLHF. The CDR3 DNA follows: TGTGCCAGCAGTTCTGGAGGAGAGAATTCACCCCTCCACTTT.

This rearrangement joins TRBV4-1 to TRBJ2-7, with 9 bases aligning to TRBD1. CDR1 MGHRA and CDR2 YSYEKL come from the germline V gene. This CDR3 spans 15 amino acids. The V and J ends lost 1 base and 6 bases, in that order; junction bases with no gene match: 7. CDR3: CASSQGGQGVFEQYF. In DNA, the CDR3 is TGCGCCAGCAGCCAAGGGGGACAGGGAGTATTCGAGCAGTACTTC.

The chain combines TRBV6-6 with TRBJ1-4, with 7 bases lining up with TRBD1. This CDR3 comprises 14 residues. The germline V gene encodes CDR1 MNHNY and CDR2 SVGAGI (reference sequence). V gave up 7 bases and J gave up 1 base; unmatched junction bases: 3. As DNA, the CDR3 is TGTGCCAGCAACGCAGGGGGAACTAATGAAAAACTGTTTTTT. It codes for CASNAGGTNEKLFF.